The next 4 T cell receptor beta chains were all read from a single sample in a study of cytomegalovirus exposure and HLA in healthy donors. The study ran its PCR with 60 Vbeta and 13 Jbeta primers. Here immunoSEQ multiplex PCR was the method, and the copy in TCRdb shows in-frame clones only, minus some. The top ten clones hold approximately 2% of a sample with roughly 100,000 clones, about 80% of them seen once. Sequencing input: PBMCs. All receptors derive from a man aged 25 to 40 in good health and CMV-seronegative.

This clone was observed a single time. The genes are TRBV11-2 and TRBJ2-1, with TRBD1 matching 9 bases. Germline values: CDR1 SGHAT, CDR2 FQNNGV. The CDR3 runs to 13 residues. V lost 0 bases to trimming and J lost 15 bases; unmatched junction nucleotides: 6. CDR3 amino acids: CASSLDHGTGLFF. The CDR3 coding sequence is TGTGCCAGCAGCTTAGATCACGGGACAGGGTTGTTCTTC. The full variable domain, rest sourced from reference TRBV11-2 and TRBJ2-1, is EAGVAQSPRYKIIEKRQSVAFWCNPISGHATLYWYQQILGQGPKLLIQFQNNGVVDDSQLPKDRFSAERLKGVDSTLKIQPAKLEDSAVYLCASSLDHGTGLFFGPGTRLTVL.

The chain is built from TRBV9 and TRBJ1-3; 9 bases align to TRBD1. Germline lookup yields CDR1 SGDLS and CDR2 YYNGEE. V dropped 5 bases and J dropped 4; count of bases not matched to a gene: 7. The CDR3 spans 15 residues. Here the CDR3 reads CASRPGTGTGNTIYF. DNA of the CDR3: TGTGCCAGCAGGCCGGGGACAGGGACAGGAAACACCATATATTTT. The entire variable domain, with the rest obtained from reference TRBV9 and TRBJ1-3, is as follows: DSGVTQTPKHLITATGQRVTLRCSPRSGDLSVYWYQQSLDQGLQFLIQYYNGEERAKGNILERFSAQQFPDLHSELNLSSLELGDSALYFCASRPGTGTGNTIYFGEGSWLTVV.

This clone occurred a few times. V is TRBV5-5 and J is TRBJ1-2, with 7 bases lining up with TRBD1. The CDR3 loop spans 15 amino acids. The germline gives CDR1 SGHKS, CDR2 YYEKEE (reference sequence). V was clipped by 5 bases and J by 4 bases; unmatched bases: 11. The CDR3 protein is CASSLEQGYGYGYTF. As DNA, the CDR3 is TGTGCCAGCAGTCTAGAACAGGGGTATGGCTATGGCTACACCTTC.

This clone was observed a handful of times. This sequence joins TRBV10-3 and TRBJ2-5; 9 positions agree with TRBD2. Germline V gene sequence: CDR1 ENHRY, CDR2 SYGVKD. J lost 3 bases, V lost 10 bases, and 6 bases had no gene match. The CDR3 runs 13 residues. The CDR3 bases are TGTGCCACCACATTAGCGGGAGAAGAGACCCAGTACTTC. It codes for CATTLAGEETQYF.